The 9 T cell receptor beta chains in this list originate from one sample, sequenced in a study of PD-1 blockade in classical Hodgkin lymphoma. The time point is: newly diagnosed, previously untreated cHL patient sample. The data were produced by immunoSEQ multiplex PCR, yet TCRdb's version contains in-frame clones alone and is incomplete. The table has around 50,000 clones, under 95% seen once. Sequences were obtained from peripheral blood mononuclear cells (PBMCs). These receptors originate from a human donor with classical Hodgkin lymphoma.

The chain recombines TRBV25-1 with TRBJ2-2; D may match TRBD1 or TRBD2 (5 bases each). With 8 bases removed from V and 6 bases from J, the gap between germline ends came to 13 bases. The CDR3 totals 13 residues. Germline CDR1 MGHDK, CDR2 SYGVNS. In DNA, the CDR3 is TGTGCCAGCGGGGACGGGGCCCCCGGGGAGCTGTTTTTT. Amino acids: CASGDGAPGELFF.

The V call is TRBV5-3, the J call TRBJ2-7, with 8 bases fitting TRBD1. TRBV5-3 is an ORF, and what it does is uncertain. With V trimmed by 1 base and J by 3 bases, 15 bases remained unmatched. This CDR3 is built from 18 residues. This CDR3 reads CARSLIPGQVGDGYEQYV. CDR3 in DNA: TGTGCCAGAAGCTTGATTCCGGGACAGGTGGGAGATGGCTACGAGCAGTACGTC.

The rearrangement joins TRBV6-6 to TRBJ1-1, with no clear D. The germline gives CDR1 MNHNY, CDR2 SVGAGI (reference sequence). This CDR3 contains 14 residues. V lost 2 bases, J lost 2 bases, and 9 bases lay in between. The CDR3 is CASSYIMSNTEAFF. The CDR3 DNA reads as TGTGCCAGCAGTTACATCATGTCTAACACTGAAGCTTTCTTT.

The chain combines TRBV25-1 with TRBJ1-2; 11 bases are shared with TRBD1. The CDR3 contains 15 residues. The germline CDR1 and CDR2 sequences are MGHDK and SYGVNS. The V segment lost 8 bases and the J segment 4 bases; nucleotides outside the gene matches: 9. CDR3 residues: CASAVPGTGGYGYTF. As DNA, the CDR3 is TGTGCCAGCGCCGTCCCCGGGACAGGGGGCTATGGCTACACCTTC.

CDR3 bases: TGTGCCAGCAGCCTGGGGGCCGGGGAGCTGTTTTTT. Its protein product is CASSLGAGELFF. The rearrangement joins TRBV14 to TRBJ2-2; D is possibly TRBD1 or TRBD2 (5 bases each). Germline-derived CDR1 and CDR2 are SGHDN and FVKESK. Trimming cost V 4 bases and J 6 bases, with 6 bases left between them. The CDR3 consists of 12 residues.

The chain joins TRBV10-3 to TRBJ1-5, with no clear D. V was pared by 3 bases and J by 0 bases, with 6 bases between. From germline, CDR1 is ENHRY and CDR2 SYGVKD. CDR3 length: 14 residues. CDR3 protein: CAISETHSNQPQHF. In DNA form, the CDR3 reads TGTGCCATCAGTGAAACGCATAGCAATCAGCCCCAGCATTTT.

V and J are TRBV7-9 and TRBJ2-7, with a tentative D call TRBD1 (5 bases). There are 15 residues in the CDR3. Trimming removed 1 base from V and 5 bases from J, with 15 bases in between. Germline-derived CDR1 and CDR2 are SEHNR and FQNEAQ (reference sequence). The CDR3 sequence is CASSLVVGAFHEQYF. CDR3 nucleotide sequence: TGTGCCAGCAGCTTAGTAGTTGGGGCCTTCCACGAGCAGTACTTC.

J is TRBJ2-3 and V is TRBV28; tentative D call: TRBD2 (6 bases). Trimming took off 2 bases at V and 8 bases at J, with 23 bases between the two ends. Germline loops: CDR1 MDHEN, CDR2 SYDVKM. The CDR3 has 17 amino acids. The CDR3 loop is CASSLLGPSLEGGTQYF. The DNA for the CDR3 is TGTGCCAGCAGTTTACTTGGACCATCCCTGGAGGGTGGTACGCAGTATTTT.

The chain uses TRBV2 and TRBJ1-2, with TRBD1 matching over 7 bases. The germline V gene encodes CDR1 SNHLY and CDR2 FYNNEI. Losses at the gene ends were 3 bases for V and 4 bases for J; bases not matched to a gene: 2. The CDR3 runs to 13 residues. CDR3 loop: CASSDGTAYGYTF. The CDR3 DNA sequence: TGTGCCAGCAGTGATGGGACAGCCTATGGCTACACCTTC.